These T cell receptor beta chains were read from a single sample in a study of a mutant IDH1 vaccine in newly diagnosed glioma. The table came from immunoSEQ multiplex PCR; TCRdb's copy has only in-frame clones and leaves some out. The profile shows about 42,000 clones, about 83% of them singletons. The antigens of these receptors remain unknown. The sequences come from PBMCs, collected from a glioma patient whose treatment included an IDH1 peptide vaccine. These receptors all stem from a woman aged 45-65 years with glioma. The CDR3 runs from the conserved cysteine through the conserved F or W. Each record gives: clone size, V gene, CDR3 length, J gene, D gene, CDR3 DNA, CDR3 protein. D genes are given only for firm matches. Some rows mark clone size as missing; the rest say once, few, many or name a class of expanded clone.

abundance: -; v_gene: TRBV5-5; len: 14; j_gene: TRBJ2-3; d_gene: TRBD2; CDR3nt: TGTGCCAGCAGCTTGGGCGGGGGGGAAGATACGCAGTATTTT; CDR3aa: CASSLGGGEDTQYF
abundance: -; v_gene: TRBV6-5; len: 13; j_gene: TRBJ1-1; d_gene: -; CDR3nt: TGTGCCAGCACCCCGAAGGGAGGCACTGAAGCTTTCTTT; CDR3aa: CASTPKGGTEAFF
abundance: -; v_gene: TRBV6-1; len: 15; j_gene: TRBJ1-6; d_gene: -; CDR3nt: TGTGCCAGCAGTGAGACAGGCCCAGGTAATTCACCCCTCCACTTT; CDR3aa: CASSETGPGNSPLHF
abundance: -; v_gene: TRBV5-4; len: 12; j_gene: TRBJ1-1; d_gene: -; CDR3nt: TGTGCCAGCAGCTTGGGACGGCTTGAAGCTTTCTTT; CDR3aa: CASSLGRLEAFF
abundance: -; v_gene: TRBV19; len: 14; j_gene: TRBJ2-7; d_gene: -; CDR3nt: TGTGCCAGTAGTATAGGGCAGGGGATCTACGAGCAGTACTTC; CDR3aa: CASSIGQGIYEQYF
abundance: -; v_gene: TRBV7-2; len: 13; j_gene: TRBJ1-3; d_gene: -; CDR3nt: TGTGCCAGCAGCTTATCCTGGGGAAACACCATATATTTT; CDR3aa: CASSLSWGNTIYF
abundance: -; v_gene: TRBV19; len: 15; j_gene: TRBJ2-4; d_gene: -; CDR3nt: TGTGCCAGTATCCCGGGGGGCTTGACCAAAAACATTCAGTACTTC; CDR3aa: CASIPGGLTKNIQYF
abundance: -; v_gene: TRBV19; len: 14; j_gene: TRBJ2-7; d_gene: -; CDR3nt: TGTGCCAGTAGTAACAGTGAAAGGGCCTACGAGCAGTACTTC; CDR3aa: CASSNSERAYEQYF
abundance: -; v_gene: TRBV19; len: 13; j_gene: TRBJ1-1; d_gene: -; CDR3nt: TGTGCCAGTAGTATAGATCATGTGACAGAAGCTTTCTTT; CDR3aa: CASSIDHVTEAFF
abundance: once; v_gene: TRBV6-1; len: 11; j_gene: TRBJ2-3; d_gene: -; CDR3nt: TGTGCCAGCAGTTCGGTAGATACGCAGTATTTT; CDR3aa: CASSSVDTQYF
abundance: -; v_gene: TRBV25-1; len: 11; j_gene: TRBJ2-1; d_gene: -; CDR3nt: TGTGCCAGCAGGGCCTATGATGAGCAGTTCTTC; CDR3aa: CASRAYDEQFF
abundance: -; v_gene: TRBV5-6; len: 11; j_gene: TRBJ2-7; d_gene: TRBD1; CDR3nt: TGTGCCAGCACAGGGGGCGACGAGCAGTACTTC; CDR3aa: CASTGGDEQYF
abundance: -; v_gene: TRBV6-6; len: 13; j_gene: TRBJ1-2; d_gene: TRBD1; CDR3nt: TGTGCCAGCAGTTACGACAGGGACTATGGCTACACCTTC; CDR3aa: CASSYDRDYGYTF
abundance: few; v_gene: TRBV6-1; len: 13; j_gene: TRBJ1-4; d_gene: -; CDR3nt: TGTGCCAGCAGTGCGCCAGCTAATGAAAAACTGTTTTTT; CDR3aa: CASSAPANEKLFF
abundance: -; v_gene: TRBV5-1; len: 19; j_gene: TRBJ2-1; d_gene: TRBD1; CDR3nt: TGCGCCAGCAGCTCTTACCCTACTGGGGGACAGGGTCGGATATGGGAGCAGTTCTTC; CDR3aa: CASSSYPTGGQGRIWEQFF
abundance: few; v_gene: TRBV4-1; len: 14; j_gene: TRBJ1-1; d_gene: -; CDR3nt: TGCGCCAGCAGCCAGGCAAACCGGAACACTGAAGCTTTCTTT; CDR3aa: CASSQANRNTEAFF
abundance: few; v_gene: TRBV30; len: 12; j_gene: TRBJ2-5; d_gene: -; CDR3nt: TGTGCCTGGAGTGTATGGGGGGAGACCCAGTACTTC; CDR3aa: CAWSVWGETQYF
abundance: -; v_gene: TRBV27; len: 16; j_gene: TRBJ1-5; d_gene: TRBD1; CDR3nt: TGTGCCAGCAGCCTAGGGACAGGGGTGGGCAATCAGCCCCAGCATTTT; CDR3aa: CASSLGTGVGNQPQHF
abundance: -; v_gene: TRBV10-1; len: 13; j_gene: TRBJ1-1; d_gene: -; CDR3nt: TGCGCCAGCAGTGAAGGAGTGAACACTGAAGCTTTCTTT; CDR3aa: CASSEGVNTEAFF
abundance: -; v_gene: TRBV6-5; len: 12; j_gene: TRBJ1-2; d_gene: -; CDR3nt: TGTGCCAGCAGCGCGGGGGGTGGCGGCTACACCTTC; CDR3aa: CASSAGGGGYTF
abundance: -; v_gene: TRBV5-1; len: 13; j_gene: TRBJ1-1; d_gene: -; CDR3nt: TGCGCCAGCAGCTCTACTATGAACACTGAAGCTTTCTTT; CDR3aa: CASSSTMNTEAFF
abundance: -; v_gene: TRBV6-4; len: 13; j_gene: TRBJ2-2; d_gene: -; CDR3nt: TGTGCCAGCAGTGATACAATCACCGGGGAGCTGTTTTTT; CDR3aa: CASSDTITGELFF
abundance: -; v_gene: TRBV5-4; len: 15; j_gene: TRBJ1-1; d_gene: -; CDR3nt: TGTGCCAGCAGCCAGCCCGGACTGTTGAACACTGAAGCTTTCTTT; CDR3aa: CASSQPGLLNTEAFF
abundance: -; v_gene: TRBV10-3; len: 14; j_gene: TRBJ1-2; d_gene: -; CDR3nt: TGTGCCATCAATGGGGGCTCGGCAGGGCCGGGCTACACCTTC; CDR3aa: CAINGGSAGPGYTF
abundance: -; v_gene: TRBV7-2; len: 11; j_gene: TRBJ2-7; d_gene: -; CDR3nt: TGTGCCAGCAGCTTCCAGTACGAGCAGTACTTC; CDR3aa: CASSFQYEQYF
abundance: once; v_gene: TRBV5-6; len: 16; j_gene: TRBJ1-2; d_gene: -; CDR3nt: TGTGCCAGCAGCTTGGGCGCAGGAGGTACGAACTATGGCTACACCTTC; CDR3aa: CASSLGAGGTNYGYTF
abundance: -; v_gene: TRBV28; len: 13; j_gene: TRBJ1-2; d_gene: -; CDR3nt: TGTGCCAGCAGTCTGGGGCAGTTCTATGGCTACACCTTC; CDR3aa: CASSLGQFYGYTF
abundance: -; v_gene: TRBV5-1; len: 15; j_gene: TRBJ1-1; d_gene: -; CDR3nt: TGCGCCAGCAGCTTGGACCGGGGGGCCGGGACTGAAGCTTTCTTT; CDR3aa: CASSLDRGAGTEAFF
abundance: -; v_gene: TRBV11-2; len: 15; j_gene: TRBJ2-7; d_gene: -; CDR3nt: TGTGCCAGCAGCTTAGAGGATGCCAGGTTCTACGAGCAGTACTTC; CDR3aa: CASSLEDARFYEQYF
abundance: -; v_gene: TRBV27; len: 15; j_gene: TRBJ1-5; d_gene: TRBD1; CDR3nt: TGTGCCAGCGATCGTCTGGACAGGGCAAATCAGCCCCAGCATTTT; CDR3aa: CASDRLDRANQPQHF
abundance: -; v_gene: TRBV2; len: 13; j_gene: TRBJ2-2; d_gene: -; CDR3nt: TGTGCCAGCCAGGGTGAGAACACCGGGGAGCTGTTTTTT; CDR3aa: CASQGENTGELFF
abundance: -; v_gene: TRBV2; len: 14; j_gene: TRBJ2-3; d_gene: TRBD2; CDR3nt: TGTGCCAGCAGGCTAGCGGAAAGCACAGATACGCAGTATTTT; CDR3aa: CASRLAESTDTQYF
abundance: -; v_gene: TRBV27; len: 17; j_gene: TRBJ2-5; d_gene: -; CDR3nt: TGTGCCAGCAGACAATGGGTCATGGGCAGGGAAGATGAGACCCAGTACTTC; CDR3aa: CASRQWVMGREDETQYF
abundance: -; v_gene: TRBV7-8; len: 13; j_gene: TRBJ1-2; d_gene: -; CDR3nt: TGTGCCAGCAGCTTCGACAGGAACTATGGCTACACCTTC; CDR3aa: CASSFDRNYGYTF
abundance: -; v_gene: TRBV29-1; len: 13; j_gene: TRBJ2-1; d_gene: TRBD2; CDR3nt: TGCAGCGTTAATAGCGGGGGGGGAACTGAGCAGTTCTTC; CDR3aa: CSVNSGGGTEQFF
abundance: -; v_gene: TRBV19; len: 14; j_gene: TRBJ1-4; d_gene: -; CDR3nt: TGTGCCAGTAGTATACGATCCCGGCATGAAAAACTGTTTTTT; CDR3aa: CASSIRSRHEKLFF
abundance: few; v_gene: TRBV5-4; len: 14; j_gene: TRBJ1-4; d_gene: -; CDR3nt: TGTGCCAGCAGCGCAGAGGGGGCTAATGAAAAACTGTTTTTT; CDR3aa: CASSAEGANEKLFF
abundance: -; v_gene: TRBV30; len: 17; j_gene: TRBJ1-6; d_gene: -; CDR3nt: TGTGCCTGGAGTGTTTCTCGCGACGGGAGTTTCTATTCACCCCTCCACTTT; CDR3aa: CAWSVSRDGSFYSPLHF
abundance: -; v_gene: TRBV5-4; len: 16; j_gene: TRBJ2-7; d_gene: TRBD2; CDR3nt: TGTGCCAGCAGCCAAAAGCGGGGGGCCCCTGACTACGAGCAGTACTTC; CDR3aa: CASSQKRGAPDYEQYF
abundance: -; v_gene: TRBV4-1; len: 16; j_gene: TRBJ1-2; d_gene: TRBD1; CDR3nt: TGCGCCAGCAGCCAAGATGGTTTGGGACAGCGAAGAGGCTACACCTTC; CDR3aa: CASSQDGLGQRRGYTF
abundance: -; v_gene: TRBV5-4; len: 17; j_gene: TRBJ1-3; d_gene: -; CDR3nt: TGTGCCAGCAGCGCCGGGACCAGTCTCGCCTCTGGAAACACCATATATTTT; CDR3aa: CASSAGTSLASGNTIYF
abundance: -; v_gene: TRBV6-1; len: 14; j_gene: TRBJ2-7; d_gene: -; CDR3nt: TGTGCCGGGGGACAAATGGGAGGGGCCTACGAGCAGTACTTC; CDR3aa: CAGGQMGGAYEQYF
abundance: -; v_gene: TRBV19; len: 14; j_gene: TRBJ1-2; d_gene: -; CDR3nt: TGTGCCAGTAGTATGGGGACGAAGAACTATGGCTACACCTTC; CDR3aa: CASSMGTKNYGYTF
abundance: -; v_gene: TRBV10-3; len: 16; j_gene: TRBJ1-2; d_gene: TRBD1; CDR3nt: TGTGCCATCAGTGGGCAAACCGGGACAGGCATCTATGGCTACACCTTC; CDR3aa: CAISGQTGTGIYGYTF
abundance: -; v_gene: TRBV5-1; len: 15; j_gene: TRBJ1-5; d_gene: -; CDR3nt: TGCGCCAGCAGCAGCGGGACGGATAGCAATCAGCCCCAGCATTTT; CDR3aa: CASSSGTDSNQPQHF
abundance: -; v_gene: TRBV7-2; len: 15; j_gene: TRBJ2-1; d_gene: -; CDR3nt: TGTGCCAGCAGCCAAGAGGGGGGACCACACAATGAGCAGTTCTTC; CDR3aa: CASSQEGGPHNEQFF